This entry concerns a single T cell receptor beta chain. Germline V gene data show CDR1 as SGHRS and CDR2 as YFSETQ. The CDR3 is 19 amino acids. The J segment lost 2 bases and the V segment lost 4 bases, leaving 12 bases of the junction unmatched. The source of the sample is a study of cytomegalovirus exposure and HLA in healthy donors. With 60 Vbeta and 13 Jbeta primers, the PCR was carried out. The protocol was immunoSEQ multiplex PCR, while the TCRdb copy is restricted to in-frame clones and leaves out a portion. The sample contains more than 150,000 clones, 77% of which appear only once. The sequence was collected from a young man in good health and CMV-seronegative. Sequencing was carried out using PBMCs. The chain carries TRBV5-1 and TRBJ2-5; 15 bases agree with TRBD2. The CDR3 reads CASSHRTSGRGGIQETQYF. The CDR3 DNA reads as TGCGCCAGCAGCCACAGGACTAGCGGGAGGGGGGGGATTCAAGAGACCCAGTACTTC.